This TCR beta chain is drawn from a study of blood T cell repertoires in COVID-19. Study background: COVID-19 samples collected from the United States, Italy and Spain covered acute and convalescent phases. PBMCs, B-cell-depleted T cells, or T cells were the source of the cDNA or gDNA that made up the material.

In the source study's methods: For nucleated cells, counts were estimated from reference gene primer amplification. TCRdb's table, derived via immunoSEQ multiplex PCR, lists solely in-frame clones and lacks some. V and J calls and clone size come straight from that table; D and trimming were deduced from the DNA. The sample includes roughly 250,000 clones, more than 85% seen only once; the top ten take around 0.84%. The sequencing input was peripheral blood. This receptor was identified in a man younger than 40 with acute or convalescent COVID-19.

This CDR3 reads CASSSDVAGAPRDTQYF. The CDR3 bases are TGTGCCAGCAGCTCCGATGTGGCGGGGGCACCACGCGATACGCAGTATTTT. The rearrangement uses TRBV4-2 and TRBJ2-3; weak D call: TRBD2 (7 bases). Germline assignment: CDR1 LGHNA and CDR2 YNFKEQ. The V and J ends lost 5 bases and 6 bases respectively, with 24 bases between them. This CDR3 has 17 residues.